The 20 T cell receptor beta chains below were found in one sample sequenced in a study of control samples from healthy donors and cancer patients. TCRdb's copy holds only in-frame clones and misses some; the assay was immunoSEQ multiplex PCR. The sample records tens of thousands of clones, over 85% being singletons. Sequenced sample: blood. Source of these receptors: a man in his forties or fifties in good health.

V gene TRBV2 combines with J gene TRBJ2-1; TRBD2 might be the D (6 bases). CDR3 size: 17 residues. Germline loops: CDR1 SNHLY, CDR2 FYNNEI. Trimming left V 5 bases short and J 8 bases short, with 25 bases between. As DNA, the CDR3 is TGTGCCAGCAGTTACCTTCGGGCCTTCTCCGGCGGGGATGAGCAGTTCTTC. Its protein is CASSYLRAFSGGDEQFF. Variable domain in full (rest from reference TRBV2 and TRBJ2-1): EPEVTQTPSHQVTQMGQEVILRCVPISNHLYFYWYRQILGQKVEFLVSFYNNEISEKSEIFDDQFSVERPDGSNFTLKIRSTKLEDSAMYFCASSYLRAFSGGDEQFFGPGTRLTVL.

This chain connects TRBV24-1 to TRBJ2-3; TRBD2 aligns across 11 bases. Germline V gene sequence: CDR1 KGHDR, CDR2 SFDVKD. The ends lost 3 bases at V and 7 bases at J; junction bases unmatched: 8. This CDR3 has 16 amino acids. In DNA, the CDR3 is TGTGCCACCAGTGATCCCCTAGCGGGGGGTGGAAATACGCAGTATTTT. Its translation is CATSDPLAGGGNTQYF.

This chain uses TRBV11-2 with TRBJ2-2, with D maybe TRBD2 (6 bases). The V gene's germline CDR1 is SGHAT and CDR2 FQNNGV. V lost 1 base to trimming and J lost 7 bases, with 13 bases between them. This CDR3 comprises 15 residues. The CDR3 sequence is CASSLGLGDIGELFF. CDR3 in DNA: TGTGCCAGCAGCTTAGGACTAGGAGACATCGGGGAGCTGTTTTTT.

A few counts support this clone. J is TRBJ1-1 and V is TRBV27; D unresolved. From germline, CDR1 is MNHEY and CDR2 SMNVEV (reference sequence). V gave up 5 bases and J gave up 3 bases, with 10 bases separating them. The CDR3 spans 13 residues. CDR3 amino acids: CASSASRDTEAFF. In nucleotides, the CDR3 is TGTGCCAGCAGTGCCTCGAGGGACACTGAAGCTTTCTTT.

The V gene is TRBV19, the J gene TRBJ2-3, with TRBD1 as a possible D gene (5 bases). CDR3 length: 14 residues. With 5 bases removed from V and 2 bases from J, the gap between germline ends came to 11 bases. The germline CDR1 and CDR2 sequences are LNHDA and SQIVND (reference sequence). The CDR3 DNA reads TGTGCCAGTAGTTCAACAGGATTCACAGATACGCAGTATTTT. It yields the protein CASSSTGFTDTQYF.

The rearrangement uses TRBV12-3 or TRBV12-4 and TRBJ2-2, with 7 nucleotides matching TRBD2. The junction had 4 bases not matched to a gene; V was cut back by 7 bases and J by 5 bases. This CDR3 comprises 13 residues. Written as DNA, the CDR3 is TGTGCCAGCACCCCGGGGGGAACCGGGGAGCTGTTTTTT. Encoded protein: CASTPGGTGELFF.

The genes are TRBV6-4 and TRBJ1-2; D is perhaps TRBD1 (6 bases). Trimming took off 2 bases at V and 4 bases at J, with 11 bases between the two ends. Germline values: CDR1 MRHNA, CDR2 SNTAGT. The CDR3 sequence is 14 residues long. DNA for the CDR3: TGTGCCAGCAGTGACGGTAGGACAGCCTATGGCTACACCTTC. Translation gives CASSDGRTAYGYTF.

This clone was counted a single time. This chain links TRBV3-1 (or the pseudogene TRBV3-2) with TRBJ2-1; the match to TRBD2 covers 13 bases. This CDR3 has 16 residues. Trimming at V came to 3 bases and at J to 10 bases, leaving 9 bases not matched to a gene. CDR1 is LGHDT, CDR2 YNNKEL, per germline (reference sequence). The CDR3 loop is CASSHPLAGGRKEQFF. In DNA form, the CDR3 reads TGTGCCAGCAGCCACCCACTAGCGGGGGGGCGGAAGGAGCAGTTCTTC.

There are a few counts of this clone. The gene calls are TRBV6-6 and TRBJ2-7; 12 nucleotides align to TRBD2. After removal of 6 bases from V and 6 bases from J, the junction contained 3 bases not matched to a gene. Germline V gene data show CDR1 as MNHNY and CDR2 as SVGAGI (reference sequence). This CDR3 is built from 13 residues. The CDR3 DNA reads TGTGCCAGCAGCCCGACTAGCGGGAGCGAGCAGTACTTC. It yields the protein CASSPTSGSEQYF.

CDR3 loop: CSASSRDSLWLANYGYTF. For the CDR3, the DNA is TGCAGTGCTAGTTCCCGGGACAGCCTGTGGCTTGCTAACTATGGCTACACCTTC. This chain joins TRBV20-1 and TRBJ1-2; 7 bases are a match to TRBD1. In germline, CDR1 is DFQATT, CDR2 SNEGSKA (reference sequence). The CDR3 loop spans 18 amino acids. After removal of 3 bases from V and 0 bases from J, the junction contained 16 bases not matched to a gene.

This chain joins TRBV2 and TRBJ1-2; D is ambiguous. V was cut by 8 bases and J by 0 bases, with 10 bases left in between. The CDR3 is 13 residues long. CDR1 and CDR2 from the germline V gene are SNHLY and FYNNEI. In DNA form, the CDR3 reads TGTGCCAGCTCGGGTAGGGCTAACTATGGCTACACCTTC. Its translation: CASSGRANYGYTF. Complete variable domain (other parts from reference TRBV2 and TRBJ1-2): EPEVTQTPSHQVTQMGQEVILRCVPISNHLYFYWYRQILGQKVEFLVSFYNNEISEKSEIFDDQFSVERPDGSNFTLKIRSTKLEDSAMYFCASSGRANYGYTFGSGTRLTVV.

The chain is built from TRBV13 and TRBJ1-1; TRBD1 agrees at 10 bases. Per germline, CDR1 PRHDT and CDR2 FYEKMQ (reference sequence). V dropped 4 bases and J dropped 4; count of bases not matched to a gene: 6. The CDR3 spans 15 residues. In DNA form, the CDR3 reads TGTGCCAGCAGCTCTGGGACAGGGGTGTTCACTGAAGCTTTCTTT. Translating gives CASSSGTGVFTEAFF.

The V call is TRBV20-1, the J call TRBJ1-1; D is uncertain. Germline CDR1 and CDR2: DFQATT and SNEGSKA (reference sequence). The CDR3 contains 10 residues. V was cut by 6 bases and J by 11 bases, with 13 bases left in between. The CDR3 reads CSAPQARAFF. The CDR3, as DNA: TGCAGTGCCCCCCAGGCGAGGGCTTTCTTT.

This clone occurred once. This chain links TRBV6-2 or TRBV6-3 with TRBJ2-7; no definite D call. There are 13 residues in the CDR3. Germline CDR1 MNHEY, CDR2 SVGEGT. V dropped 5 bases and J dropped 4 bases, with 12 bases sitting between them. CDR3 in amino acids: CASSRGGRYEQYF. DNA for the CDR3: TGTGCCAGCAGTCGAGGCGGACGTTACGAGCAGTACTTC.

This chain links TRBV7-3 with TRBJ2-3, with D possibly being TRBD2 (6 bases). Germline CDR1 and CDR2: SGHTA and FQGTGA. Trimming cost V 5 bases and J 1 base, with 19 bases left between them. The CDR3 is made up of 17 amino acids. CDR3 loop: CASSPGRSSGRTDTQYF. The CDR3 bases are TGTGCCAGCAGCCCCGGGCGGAGTAGCGGTCGCACAGATACGCAGTATTTT.

The gene calls are TRBV30 and TRBJ2-4; D call uncertain. Germline CDR1 GTSNPN, CDR2 SVGIG (reference sequence). The V gene lost 0 bases and the J gene lost 5 bases, with 8 bases spanning the gap. CDR3 length equals 13 residues. This chain's CDR3 is CAWSVNLQNIQYF. The CDR3 nucleotides are TGTGCCTGGAGTGTAAACCTTCAAAACATTCAGTACTTC.

This clone was picked up a small number of times. This chain's CDR3 is CASVSQGGTGGSGYTF. In DNA, the CDR3 is TGTGCCAGCGTTTCCCAGGGAGGGACAGGGGGCTCTGGCTACACCTTC. The rearrangement uses TRBV25-1 and TRBJ1-2; 12 nucleotides match TRBD1. Trimming took 8 bases from V and 7 from J; bases not matched to a gene: 14. Germline CDR1 and CDR2: MGHDK and SYGVNS. This CDR3 spans 16 amino acids.

The chain has TRBV19 and TRBJ2-5; no definite D call. The CDR3 is 13 amino acids. The V end was cut by 5 bases, the J end by 5 bases, with 12 bases between. Germline V gene data show CDR1 as LNHDA and CDR2 as SQIVND (reference sequence). The CDR3 loop reads CASSPGARETQYF. Here the CDR3 DNA reads TGTGCCAGTAGTCCAGGTGCACGGGAGACCCAGTACTTC.

The chain joins TRBV27 to TRBJ2-1, with 14 positions matching TRBD2. V lost 3 bases to trimming and J lost 9 bases; unmatched junction nucleotides: 10. Germline CDR1 is MNHEY and CDR2 is SMNVEV (reference sequence). CDR3 length: 17 amino acids. Written as DNA, the CDR3 is TGTGCCAGCAGTTTTAGGCCCGGACTAGCGGGGGGCTTTGAGCAGTTCTTC. The encoded protein is CASSFRPGLAGGFEQFF.

The chain recombines TRBV2 with TRBJ2-7, with D maybe TRBD1 (6 bases). Germline V gene sequence: CDR1 SNHLY, CDR2 FYNNEI. The CDR3 contains 14 residues. Trimming took off 6 bases at V and 1 base at J, with 13 bases between the two ends. The CDR3 DNA reads TGTGCCAGCAGGCCGACAGGTTTTTCCTACGAGCAGTACTTC. Protein product: CASRPTGFSYEQYF.